A selection of T cell receptor beta chains follows, all from one sample in a study of patients and donors after allogeneic stem cell transplantation. TCRdb re-called the RT-PCR reads through MiXCR, storing one row per CDR3 protein. The repertoire holds about 150,000 distinct CDR3 sequences, with approximately 35% as singletons. Sequenced material: blood, either unsorted or a sorted T cell fraction (not recorded which). The receptors stem from a human donor who was either an allogeneic HSCT recipient or a stem cell or donor lymphocyte infusion donor (not recorded which). It is not recorded whose cells these are; they may come from a transplant donor. Both conserved end residues are part of each CDR3. A D gene is named only where the DNA matches it firmly. Clone size is not always given. Where it is, it says once, few, many or a class for expanded clones.

j_call | v_call | d_call | clone_size | cdr3_nt | cdr3_aa
TRBJ2-1 | TRBV9 | TRBD1 | few | TGTGCCAGCAGCACGGGACAGGGTAAGGATGAGCAGTTCTTC | CASSTGQGKDEQFF
TRBJ1-1 | TRBV20-1 | . | . | TGCAGTGCTACAGGGGCCAATTTCGTGAACACTGAAGCTTTCTTT | CSATGANFVNTEAFF
TRBJ1-1 | TRBV5-1 | . | . | TGCGCCAGCAGCCCGGGACCGGTCAGCACTGAAGCTTTCTTT | CASSPGPVSTEAFF
TRBJ1-1 | TRBV20-1 | . | . | TGCAGTGCTAGAGTCCCACAACAGGGCCGGTCCTTGAACACTGAAGCTTTCTTT | CSARVPQQGRSLNTEAFF
TRBJ2-1 | TRBV6-2/TRBV6-3 | . | once | TGTGCCAGCAGTGTCTACTCGTACAATGAGCAGTTCTTC | CASSVYSYNEQFF
TRBJ1-1 | TRBV10-3 | . | once | TGTGCCATCAGGGGGCAAACAGGGTTTAAGGACACTGAAGCTTTCTTT | CAIRGQTGFKDTEAFF
TRBJ1-1 | TRBV7-6 | TRBD1 | few | TGTGCCAGCAGCACAGGGGACTCCGACACTGAAGCTTTCTTT | CASSTGDSDTEAFF
TRBJ1-4 | TRBV7-6 | TRBD1 | . | TGTACCAGCAGCTTAGCTGTGAGGGGGCCTGAAAAACTGTTTTTT | CTSSLAVRGPEKLFF
TRBJ2-7 | TRBV29-1 | . | . | TGCAGCGTGGCCTTGATAAGCTACGAGCAGTACTTC | CSVALISYEQYF
TRBJ1-5 | TRBV24-1 | . | . | TGTGCCACCCTTTGTGATCAGCCCCAGCATTTT | CATLCDQPQHF
TRBJ2-3 | TRBV25-1 | TRBD2 | . | TGTGCCAGCAGCCCAAGCGGGGGGGCCCAGGATACGCAGTATTTT | CASSPSGGAQDTQYF
TRBJ1-2 | TRBV27 | TRBD1 | few | TGTGCCAGCAGTCCCCGTCCAGGGGGGTGGCCTGGCTACACCTTC | CASSPRPGGWPGYTF
TRBJ2-7 | TRBV6-5 | TRBD2 | . | TGTGCCAGCAGTTACCCTTTGTTAGCGGGGGACTCCTACGAGCAGTACTTC | CASSYPLLAGDSYEQYF
TRBJ2-3 | TRBV29-1 | . | . | TGCAGCGTTGTGGGCGACACAGATACGCAGTATTTT | CSVVGDTDTQYF
TRBJ1-2 | TRBV12-3/TRBV12-4 | . | . | TGTGCCAGCAGTCCTTCGACGGTCTATGGCTACACCTTC | CASSPSTVYGYTF
TRBJ2-3 | TRBV5-1 | . | . | TGCGCCAGCAGCCCGGGGACGGGACGCACAGATACGCAGTATTTT | CASSPGTGRTDTQYF
TRBJ1-2 | TRBV29-1 | . | few | TGCAGCGCCCCTCGACAAAACTATGGCTACACCTTC | CSAPRQNYGYTF
TRBJ1-1 | TRBV7-2 | . | . | TGTGCCAGCAGCCTAGGGACCTCGGGCACTGAAGCTTTCTTT | CASSLGTSGTEAFF
TRBJ1-2 | TRBV28 | . | . | TGTGCCAGCACCCAACAGCAAATCTATGGCTACACCTTC | CASTQQQIYGYTF
TRBJ2-7 | TRBV5-5 | . | few | TGTGCCAGCAGCTTGGGTCCGGGTCCTTCCTCCTACGAGCAGTACTTC | CASSLGPGPSSYEQYF
TRBJ1-2 | TRBV12-3/TRBV12-4 | TRBD1 | . | TGTGCCAGCACTATCGGACAGGGTGCCTATGGCTACACCTTC | CASTIGQGAYGYTF
TRBJ1-2 | TRBV12-3/TRBV12-4 | . | . | TGTGCCACGTACCCGACGGGACGCATCCAAACTAACTATGGCTACACCTTC | CATYPTGRIQTNYGYTF
TRBJ1-6 | TRBV5-1 | . | . | TGCGCCAGCAGCTTGGGGCGACAGCCCGACCCCCTCAATTCACCCCTCCACTTT | CASSLGRQPDPLNSPLHF
TRBJ2-2 | TRBV10-3 | . | few | TGTGCCATCAGTGACCTTAGAGTGGGCACCGGGGAGCTGTTTTTT | CAISDLRVGTGELFF
TRBJ1-4 | TRBV12-3/TRBV12-4 | . | many | TGTGCCAGCAGTTCGGGACTCTGGGAGGAAAAACTGTTTTTT | CASSSGLWEEKLFF
TRBJ1-5 | TRBV27 | TRBD1 | . | TGTGCCAGCAGCCCCCTGGGGGCAGGGGGGCACCAATCCCAGCATTTT | CASSPLGAGGHQSQHF
TRBJ1-2 | TRBV12-3/TRBV12-4 | . | many | TGTGCCAGCAGGAGTTTAAAGCAGGGCCCTAACTATGGCTACACCTTC | CASRSLKQGPNYGYTF
TRBJ1-1 | TRBV6-5 | . | few | TGTGCCAGCAGTTACGCAGGGTCTGAAGCTTTCTTT | CASSYAGSEAFF
TRBJ2-3 | TRBV24-1 | TRBD2 | . | TGTGCCACCAGTGAATATAGCGGGGACAACACAGATACGCAGTATTTT | CATSEYSGDNTDTQYF
TRBJ2-1 | TRBV7-9 | . | . | TGTGCCAGCAGCCCGGGCTCCTACAATGAGCAGTTCTTC | CASSPGSYNEQFF
TRBJ2-3 | TRBV5-1 | . | . | TGCGCCAGCAGCCGGGGACTCACTACTAGCACAGATACGCAGTATTTT | CASSRGLTTSTDTQYF
TRBJ1-5 | TRBV12-3/TRBV12-4 | . | . | TGTGCCAGCAGTTTACAGGCAGGGTATCACAATCAGCCCCAGCATTTT | CASSLQAGYHNQPQHF